This T cell receptor beta chain stems from a study of blood T cell repertoires in COVID-19. For the study at large: Nucleic acid was either cDNA or gDNA, and it came from T cells, B-cell-depleted T cells, or PBMCs.

In the study's own analysis: Scientists estimated how many nucleated cells there were by amplifying reference gene primers. Repertoires were generated with immunoSEQ multiplex PCR, while TCRdb's copy carries only in-frame clones and drops some. V and J calls and clone size follow that table, whereas D and trimming were derived from the DNA. The table lists under 200,000 clones, 81% of them singletons. CDR1 is SGHTA, CDR2 FQGTGA, per germline. V was cut by 6 bases and J by 3 bases, with 19 bases left in between. The CDR3 sequence is 16 residues long. Individuals aged roughly 18 to 95 years were recruited from 20 to 25 US areas.

Specimen: PBMCs or T cells enriched from blood (not recorded which). This TCR was sampled from a woman aged 40 to 50 with acute COVID-19. The V and J genes are TRBV7-3 and TRBJ2-3, with D maybe TRBD2 (6 bases). The chain's CDR3 is CASSPGRGILTDTQYF. CDR3 bases: TGTGCCAGCAGTCCGGGTCGGGGGATCCTTACAGATACGCAGTATTTT.